This entry concerns a single T cell receptor (beta chain). This clonotype was observed many times. Its antigen remains unidentified. One base away there is no much larger clone; base qualities are not given. The library was built by means of 5' RACE. Reads for this sample came from a NextSeq 500. In the TCR library protocol, unique molecular identifiers were attached to individual cDNA molecules to correct for PCR bias and sequencing error. Both TCR alpha and beta chains were sequenced, and tight co-correlation was observed between alpha and beta sequence abundances in each sample. Under the source paper's analysis protocol: Decombinator V4 was used to annotate the V gene, J gene and CDR3 of the TCR sequences. TCRs were defined as expanded if a significant change between any two time points was detected under a Poisson model with p below 0.0001. Abundances of TCRs were expressed as counts per million after normalisation to the total number of TCRs sequenced in each sample. MAIT TCRs were defined by TRAV1-2 paired with TRAJ12, TRAJ20 or TRAJ33, and iNKT TCRs by TRAV10 paired with TRAJ18. VDJdb, accessed 1 November 2021, was searched for CMV, EBV and SARS-CoV-2 annotated TCRs, excluding TCRs annotated for multiple antigens. TCRdb reprocessed the public reads (quality trimming at Q25 with fastp, clone calling with MiXCR) and kept in-frame beta chains. Each record represents a unique CDR3 protein, reported with the most common genes and DNA among its rows. These V and J calls derive from TCRdb rather than the authors' analysis. Counted in this sample were 74,000 or so distinct CDR3 sequences; around a tenth of them appeared once. 3.5% to 4.5% of the sample goes to the ten largest clones.

The entry originates in a study of early T cells in non-severe SARS-CoV-2 infection (dated by TCRdb to the early 2020s). In the study overall: Because TCR sequencing was done on bulk RNA from unsorted whole blood, the alpha and beta chains could not be paired.

Here is what the overall study found, with its caveats: VDJdb matching was skewed toward anti-spike CD8 responses and likely underestimated virus-specific expansions, missing private and CD4 specificities.

Set within a cohort of healthcare workers in London, UK, this nested case-control study involved weekly PCR testing of nasopharyngeal swabs along with blood sampling. Healthcare workers were recruited between 23 and 31 March 2020, during the week of the UK lockdown, and were followed weekly for up to roughly 15 weeks. Per the germline V gene (reference sequence), LNHNV is the CDR1 and YYDKDF is the CDR2. The germline V and J ends show losses of 4 bases and 2 bases respectively, and no gene match explains 4 bases of the junction. The CDR3 starts with the cysteine, ends with the phenylalanine, and has 15 residues. The only DNA kept is the CDR3, 45 bases in frame from the first base.

The rearranged chain carries TRBV15 and TRBJ2-1, with 8 bases matching TRBD1. The sample was whole blood. This TCR came from an adult who was a healthcare worker with PCR-confirmed SARS-CoV-2 infection or an uninfected control (not recorded which). The CDR3 has the sequence CATSTGQGAYNEQFF. The sequenced DNA is TGTGCCACCAGCACAGGACAGGGTGCCTACAATGAGCAGTTCTTC.